A selection of T cell receptor beta chains follows, all from one sample in a study of T cell repertoires in aging, cancer and after chemotherapy. TCRdb ran MiXCR on the multiplex PCR reads and lists one entry per CDR3 protein. The sample shows some 15,000 distinct CDR3 sequences, around 20% of them seen only once. Sequencing input: blood. The receptors were sampled from a human donor in good health. CDR3s include the opening cysteine and the closing phenylalanine or tryptophan. D genes are given only for firm matches. Clone size appears in some rows only: once, few, many, or a class for an expanded clone.

J gene	D gene	clone size	CDR3 length	V gene	CDR3 protein	CDR3 DNA
TRBJ1-6	.	.	13	TRBV7-2	CASSRGWNSPLHF	TGTGCCAGCTCCCGGGGGTGGAATTCACCCCTCCACTTT
TRBJ2-7	.	few	12	TRBV7-9	CASSVEGQEQYF	TGTGCCAGCAGCGTCGAAGGGCAGGAGCAGTACTTC
TRBJ2-7	TRBD1	.	18	TRBV6-2/TRBV6-3	CASSYVDRGIFALYEQYF	TGTGCCAGCAGTTACGTTGACAGGGGGATCTTTGCCCTCTACGAGCAGTACTTC
TRBJ2-6	.	.	15	TRBV15	CATSRGGQGANVLTF	TGTGCCACCAGCAGGGGCGGACAGGGGGCCAACGTCCTGACTTTC
TRBJ1-2	.	few	16	TRBV4-3	CASSQDPADMNYGYTF	TGCGCCAGCAGCCAAGATCCGGCGGATATGAACTATGGCTACACCTTC
TRBJ2-3	TRBD1	.	17	TRBV2	CASSEGYRGVGTDTQYF	TGTGCCAGCAGTGAAGGGTACAGGGGGGTCGGCACAGATACGCAGTATTTT
TRBJ1-1	TRBD1	.	15	TRBV4-2	CASSQAGTANTEAFF	TGTGCCAGCAGCCAAGCCGGGACAGCGAACACTGAAGCTTTCTTT
TRBJ1-2	.	many	14	TRBV11-2	CASSLGLERYGYTF	TGTGCCAGCAGCTTAGGCCTCGAACGGTATGGCTACACCTTC
TRBJ2-7	TRBD2	medium-sized	15	TRBV6-1	CASSTTGTSSYEQYF	TGTGCCAGCAGTACAACCGGGACTAGCTCCTACGAGCAGTACTTC
TRBJ1-1	.	medium-sized	15	TRBV5-5	CASSLEIRRGTEAFF	TGTGCCAGCAGCTTGGAGATACGTAGGGGCACTGAAGCTTTCTTT
TRBJ2-1	TRBD2	medium-sized	18	TRBV6-5	CASSRLAGGAGSRYEQFF	TGTGCCAGCAGTCGACTAGCGGGGGGGGCAGGGTCAAGATATGAGCAGTTCTTC
TRBJ2-7	TRBD1	.	14	TRBV15	CATSSGTGSREQYF	TGTGCCACCAGCAGCGGGACAGGGTCCCGCGAGCAGTACTTC
TRBJ2-3	.	.	14	TRBV12-3/TRBV12-4	CASSLSGVTDTQYF	TGTGCCAGCAGTTTATCGGGGGTCACAGATACGCAGTATTTT
TRBJ2-1	TRBD2	few	18	TRBV7-2	CASSLARRGGISYNEQFF	TGTGCCAGCAGCTTAGCAAGGCGGGGGGGGATATCCTACAATGAGCAGTTCTTC
TRBJ2-5	TRBD2	few	18	TRBV12-3/TRBV12-4	CASSLGGASGGWEETQYF	TGTGCCAGCAGTTTGGGAGGGGCTAGCGGGGGCTGGGAAGAGACCCAGTACTTC
TRBJ1-2	.	medium-sized	15	TRBV12-3/TRBV12-4	CASSLTAKSNYGYTF	TGTGCCAGCAGTTTGACCGCGAAGTCTAACTATGGCTACACCTTC
TRBJ2-7	TRBD1	.	17	TRBV6-5	CASSFRLTGGGGYEQYF	TGTGCCAGCAGTTTTCGCTTAACAGGGGGTGGAGGCTACGAGCAGTACTTC
TRBJ1-1	TRBD1	many	16	TRBV19	CASSHGAGTGGNEAFF	TGTGCCAGTAGTCACGGGGCCGGGACAGGGGGCAATGAAGCTTTCTTT
TRBJ2-1	TRBD1	.	15	TRBV6-1	CAATRRQGLYNEQFF	TGTGCCGCTACCCGACGACAGGGATTATACAATGAGCAGTTCTTC
TRBJ2-7	.	few	15	TRBV4-3	CASSQGIGQIYEQYF	TGCGCCAGCAGCCAAGGGATAGGACAGATCTACGAGCAGTACTTC
TRBJ2-7	TRBD1	few	15	TRBV20-1	CSASPIGTGYYEQYF	TGCAGTGCCAGCCCCATAGGGACAGGCTACTACGAGCAGTACTTC
TRBJ2-7	.	many	13	TRBV6-2/TRBV6-3	CASRPAATYEQYF	TGTGCCAGCAGACCGGCAGCCACCTACGAGCAGTACTTC
TRBJ1-5	.	many	17	TRBV5-5	CASSLSVTQSPNQPQHF	TGTGCCAGCAGCTTGAGTGTGACACAGAGCCCAAATCAGCCCCAGCATTTT
TRBJ1-1	.	medium-sized	13	TRBV6-5	CASSYSTSTEAFF	TGTGCCAGCAGTTACTCGACAAGCACTGAAGCTTTCTTT
TRBJ2-1	.	.	14	TRBV6-4	CASSEGRVYNEQFF	TGTGCCAGCAGTGAGGGACGGGTATACAATGAGCAGTTCTTC
TRBJ1-2	.	medium-sized	13	TRBV29-1	CSVKDSPHYGYTF	TGCAGCGTAAAGGACAGTCCTCACTATGGCTACACCTTC
TRBJ2-1	TRBD2	.	15	TRBV20-1	CSASKAGGLHNEQFF	TGCAGTGCTAGTAAGGCGGGGGGGCTACACAATGAGCAGTTCTTC
TRBJ1-2	.	medium-sized	14	TRBV18	CASSADMANYGYTF	TGTGCCAGCTCCGCAGACATGGCTAACTATGGCTACACCTTC
TRBJ1-5	.	.	12	TRBV6-2/TRBV6-3	CASTQENQPQHF	TGTGCCAGCACCCAGGAGAATCAGCCCCAGCATTTT
TRBJ1-2	.	many	13	TRBV6-1	CATVKVLHYGYTF	TGTGCCACGGTCAAGGTTCTCCACTATGGCTACACCTTC
TRBJ1-1	.	many	13	TRBV27	CASSFGENTEAFF	TGTGCCAGCAGTTTCGGTGAGAACACTGAAGCTTTCTTT
TRBJ1-2	.	.	16	TRBV24-1	CATRRGIGRPNYGYTF	TGTGCCACCAGGAGGGGGATTGGACGGCCCAACTATGGCTACACCTTC
TRBJ1-6	.	.	14	TRBV7-9	CASSYSGYNSPLHF	TGTGCCAGCAGCTATTCGGGTTATAATTCACCCCTCCACTTT
TRBJ2-1	TRBD2	.	15	TRBV24-1	CATSDSLAGVNEQFF	TGTGCCACCAGTGATTCGCTAGCGGGGGTTAATGAGCAGTTCTTC
TRBJ1-3	.	medium-sized	16	TRBV6-6	CASSHNLLGAGNTIYF	TGTGCCAGCAGTCACAATCTTCTGGGGGCTGGAAACACCATATATTTT
TRBJ1-6	.	few	18	TRBV7-2	CASSLNVGGYSYNSPLHF	TGTGCCAGCAGCTTAAATGTGGGGGGCTACTCCTATAATTCACCCCTCCACTTT
TRBJ1-1	.	medium-sized	13	TRBV6-5	CASSYEANTEAFF	TGTGCCAGCAGTTACGAAGCGAACACTGAAGCTTTCTTT